These T cell receptor beta chains were read from a single sample in a study of T-cell reconstitution after alpha-beta-depleted transplantation in children. MiXCR, run by TCRdb on the PCR reads, gives a single entry per CDR3 protein. The top ten hold 3.5% to 4.5% of the sample, which has about 400,000 distinct CDR3 sequences, about 14% seen once. The source material was PBMCs, sampled from the stem cell graft. These receptors all stem from a human donor who donated a stem cell graft to a child with Fanconi anemia. Each CDR3 is given with its conserved first and last residue. The order of the fields is D gene, J gene, clone size, V gene, CDR3 protein, CDR3 DNA. A D gene is named only where the DNA matches it firmly. Size values are once, few and many counts, or a class for expanded clones, and some rows have none.

TRBD1,TRBJ2-7,many,TRBV12-3/TRBV12-4,CASSSRTGPYEQYF,TGTGCCAGCAGTTCCCGGACAGGGCCCTACGAGCAGTACTTC
TRBD1,TRBJ1-1,.,TRBV7-2,CASSLDQGGNTEAFF,TGTGCCAGCAGCTTAGACCAGGGGGGGAACACTGAAGCTTTCTTT
.,TRBJ1-4,.,TRBV5-1,CASSGGNNEKLFF,TGCGCCAGCAGCGGAGGGAATAATGAAAAACTGTTTTTT
.,TRBJ1-1,many,TRBV6-5,CASSYSNTEAFF,TGTGCCAGCAGTTACTCGAACACTGAAGCTTTCTTT
TRBD1,TRBJ2-1,few,TRBV19,CASSVTGGYNEQFF,TGTGCCAGTAGCGTCACAGGGGGATACAATGAGCAGTTCTTC
TRBD1,TRBJ1-2,few,TRBV12-3/TRBV12-4,CASSPTGENYGYTF,TGTGCCAGCAGCCCGACAGGGGAAAACTATGGCTACACCTTC
.,TRBJ2-5,few,TRBV18,CASSQLPWRADIQETQYF,TGTGCCAGCTCACAACTCCCTTGGAGGGCCGATATCCAAGAGACCCAGTACTTC
TRBD1,TRBJ2-7,many,TRBV9,CASSAGQDYEQYF,TGTGCCAGCAGCGCCGGACAGGACTACGAGCAGTACTTC
TRBD1,TRBJ1-1,.,TRBV6-5,CATGRDRGNAFF,TGTGCCACCGGTCGGGACAGGGGTAATGCTTTCTTT
.,TRBJ1-1,few,TRBV5-6,CASSLRGVDSEAFF,TGTGCCAGCAGCTTGCGAGGGGTAGACAGTGAAGCTTTCTTT
TRBD2,TRBJ2-1,many,TRBV19,CASSTSGVSYNEQFF,TGTGCCAGTAGTACTAGCGGGGTTTCCTACAATGAGCAGTTCTTC
.,TRBJ1-2,many,TRBV19,CASSITGANYGYTF,TGTGCCAGTAGTATAACGGGTGCTAACTATGGCTACACCTTC
.,TRBJ2-1,many,TRBV2,CASSQLTGTNEQFF,TGTGCCAGCAGCCAGCTAACAGGGACTAATGAGCAGTTCTTC
.,TRBJ2-2,.,TRBV10-1,CASSGTVRSNTGELFF,TGCGCCAGCAGTGGGACAGTGAGATCGAACACCGGGGAGCTGTTTTTT
TRBD1,TRBJ1-3,many,TRBV6-5,CASSYPGQGAGNTIYF,TGTGCCAGCAGTTACCCGGGACAGGGCGCCGGAAACACCATATATTTT
.,TRBJ2-1,few,TRBV6-1,CASSPETGASSNEQFF,TGTGCCAGCAGTCCTGAGACGGGGGCATCTTCCAATGAGCAGTTCTTC
TRBD2,TRBJ2-1,.,TRBV7-2,CASSLVSGGTGEQFF,TGTGCCAGCAGCTTAGTTTCGGGGGGGACGGGTGAGCAGTTCTTC
TRBD2,TRBJ2-3,.,TRBV29-1,CSGRLAGGTDTQYF,TGCAGCGGGCGACTAGCGGGGGGAACAGATACGCAGTATTTT
.,TRBJ2-7,.,TRBV4-1,CASSQVLVTYEQYF,TGCGCCAGCAGCCAAGTCCTGGTCACCTACGAGCAGTACTTC
.,TRBJ2-2,many,TRBV5-1,CASSTPPNTGELFF,TGCGCCAGCAGCACGCCCCCGAACACCGGGGAGCTGTTTTTT
TRBD1,TRBJ1-6,many,TRBV3-1,CASSQGTGGNSPLHF,TGTGCCAGCAGCCAAGGGACAGGGGGGAATTCACCCCTCCACTTT
TRBD2,TRBJ2-1,.,TRBV20-1,CSARGTSGGLYNEQFF,TGCAGTGCTCGCGGGACTAGCGGGGGGTTGTACAATGAGCAGTTCTTC
TRBD1,TRBJ1-2,few,TRBV2,CASRDQDRLNYGYTF,TGTGCCAGCAGAGACCAGGACAGGCTAAACTATGGCTACACCTTC
.,TRBJ1-1,.,TRBV12-3/TRBV12-4,CACSLFTGGLKVNTEAFF,TGTGCCTGCAGTTTATTTACCGGGGGCCTAAAAGTGAACACTGAAGCTTTCTTT
.,TRBJ2-5,.,TRBV29-1,CSVERPPETQYF,TGCAGCGTTGAAAGGCCCCCAGAGACCCAGTACTTC
.,TRBJ1-6,few,TRBV7-9,CASSPQGSYNSPLHF,TGTGCCAGCAGCCCTCAGGGATCCTATAATTCACCCCTCCACTTT
.,TRBJ2-2,many,TRBV5-1,CASSLAGNTGELFF,TGTGCTAGCAGCTTGGCGGGGAACACCGGGGAGCTGTTTTTT
TRBD1,TRBJ2-1,many,TRBV28,CASSTIRGQTYNEQFF,TGTGCCAGCAGTACCATCAGGGGGCAGACCTACAATGAGCAGTTCTTC
.,TRBJ2-1,many,TRBV28,CASRPGTSYNEQFF,TGTGCCAGCAGGCCTGGGACATCTTACAATGAGCAGTTCTTC
TRBD1,TRBJ2-7,many,TRBV20-1,CSASTGSVYEQYF,TGCAGTGCTTCGACAGGGTCTGTCTACGAGCAGTACTTC
TRBD1,TRBJ1-1,many,TRBV5-5,CASSLTAAGGDTEAFF,TGTGCCAGCAGCTTGACCGCGGCAGGGGGTGACACTGAAGCTTTCTTT
TRBD2,TRBJ2-3,many,TRBV15,CATSRKAGNTDTQYF,TGTGCCACCAGCAGAAAAGCGGGGAACACAGATACGCAGTATTTT
.,TRBJ2-3,.,TRBV29-1,CSVLGEATDTQYF,TGCAGCGTCCTTGGAGAAGCCACAGATACGCAGTATTTT
.,TRBJ2-2,.,TRBV28,CASSFRRNTGELFF,TGTGCCAGCAGTTTCCGTCGGAACACCGGGGAGCTGTTTTTT
TRBD1,TRBJ2-7,few,TRBV5-1,CASSTGTEGSEQYF,TGCGCCAGCAGCACCGGGACAGAAGGGAGCGAGCAGTACTTC
TRBD2,TRBJ2-7,many,TRBV12-3/TRBV12-4,CASSFGLAGGVHEQYF,TGTGCCAGCAGTTTTGGACTAGCGGGGGGGGTCCACGAGCAGTACTTC
TRBD1,TRBJ1-2,many,TRBV20-1,CSGTGANYGYTF,TGCAGTGGAACAGGGGCTAACTATGGCTACACCTTC
.,TRBJ2-1,many,TRBV3-1,CASSQDLGYNEQFF,TGTGCCAGCAGCCAAGATTTGGGCTACAATGAGCAGTTCTTC
.,TRBJ2-1,many,TRBV5-1,CASRRQPEYNEQFF,TGCGCCAGCAGGCGCCAGCCGGAGTACAATGAGCAGTTCTTC
.,TRBJ1-1,many,TRBV28,CASTTPGATEAFF,TGTGCCAGCACGACACCCGGGGCCACTGAAGCTTTCTTT
.,TRBJ1-2,.,TRBV7-9,CASSITGPHSYGYTF,TGTGCCAGCAGCATTACAGGGCCCCACAGCTATGGCTACACCTTC
.,TRBJ1-5,many,TRBV10-3,CAISDVQYRQPQHF,TGTGCCATCAGTGACGTACAATATAGACAGCCCCAGCATTTT
.,TRBJ1-3,few,TRBV7-2,CASSLSREGGNTIYF,TGTGCCAGCAGCCTTAGCCGGGAGGGTGGAAACACCATATATTTT
.,TRBJ2-7,few,TRBV20-1,CSLAYPDRSSYEQYF,TGCAGTTTAGCATACCCGGACCGTTCCTCCTACGAGCAGTACTTC
.,TRBJ2-2,many,TRBV5-1,CASSFGTGSTGELFF,TGCGCCAGCAGCTTCGGAACAGGGAGCACCGGGGAGCTGTTTTTT
TRBD1,TRBJ2-1,.,TRBV11-2,CASVRQGYNEQFF,TGTGCCAGCGTCCGACAGGGCTACAATGAGCAGTTCTTC
TRBD1,TRBJ2-1,many,TRBV15,CATSSHRDRGLEQFF,TGTGCCACCAGCAGTCACCGGGACAGGGGGCTTGAGCAGTTCTTC
.,TRBJ2-1,.,TRBV9,CFLVYEQFF,TGTTTTCTAGTCTATGAGCAGTTCTTC
.,TRBJ2-5,once,TRBV20-1,CSAALRETQYF,TGCAGTGCCGCCCTTAGGGAGACCCAGTACTTC
.,TRBJ1-4,few,TRBV7-9,CASSLALAATNEKLFF,TGTGCCAGCAGCTTAGCGCTGGCAGCAACTAATGAAAAACTGTTTTTT
.,TRBJ2-5,.,TRBV11-2,CASSLDEETQYF,TGTGCCAGCAGCTTAGATGAAGAGACCCAGTACTTC
TRBD1,TRBJ1-1,few,TRBV5-4,CASRSTGALNTEAFF,TGTGCCAGCAGGTCGACAGGGGCCCTGAACACTGAAGCTTTCTTT
.,TRBJ1-1,.,TRBV7-9,CASSPIPGASDTEAFF,TGTGCCAGCAGCCCCATCCCGGGGGCGTCGGACACTGAAGCTTTCTTT